This is a list of T cell receptor beta chains from one sample in a study of cytomegalovirus exposure and HLA in healthy donors. Profiling relied on immunoSEQ multiplex PCR, and the TCRdb table lists in-frame clones only, not all of them. The sample includes about 160,000 clones, 84% seen only once; the top ten take more than 0.85%. The sequenced material came from PBMCs. The receptor source for this set is a man aged 30 to 45 in good health and CMV-seronegative. Each CDR3 is given with its conserved first and last residue. The D gene is left open where the match is weak. The size field is filled for only some rows; it gives once, few, many or a size class.

J gene,clone size,D gene,V gene,CDR3 protein,CDR3 DNA
TRBJ2-7,.,.,TRBV5-1,CASSLAEAGEQYF,TGCGCCAGCAGCTTGGCCGAGGCGGGAGAGCAGTACTTC
TRBJ2-7,.,TRBD1,TRBV10-3,CAIGTDYEQYF,TGTGCCATCGGGACAGACTACGAGCAGTACTTC
TRBJ2-4,.,TRBD2,TRBV10-1,CASREGGAKNIQYF,TGCGCCAGCCGGGAGGGGGGGGCCAAAAACATTCAGTACTTC
TRBJ2-7,.,TRBD2,TRBV4-3,CASSQDMVAGGYEQYF,TGCGCCAGCAGCCAAGATATGGTAGCGGGAGGCTACGAGCAGTACTTC
TRBJ2-6,.,TRBD1,TRBV2,CASGLDRAGANVLTF,TGTGCCAGCGGCCTCGACAGGGCTGGGGCCAACGTCCTGACTTTC
TRBJ2-7,once,.,TRBV5-5,CASSLGAISYEQYF,TGTGCCAGCAGCTTAGGGGCTATCTCCTACGAGCAGTACTTC
TRBJ2-3,.,.,TRBV5-1,CASSSEGTDTQYF,TGCGCCAGCAGCTCAGAAGGCACAGATACGCAGTATTTT
TRBJ1-1,.,.,TRBV12-5,CASAIAESTEAFF,TGTGCTAGTGCCATAGCGGAGAGCACTGAAGCTTTCTTT
TRBJ2-1,.,TRBD2,TRBV27,CASSWVAGRSYNEQFF,TGTGCCAGCAGTTGGGTAGCGGGGAGGTCCTACAATGAGCAGTTCTTC
TRBJ2-2,.,TRBD2,TRBV9,CASSKGLVNTGELFF,TGTGCCAGCAGCAAAGGACTAGTGAACACCGGGGAGCTGTTTTTT
TRBJ2-1,.,TRBD2,TRBV5-4,CASSSGLGEGNEQFF,TGTGCCAGCAGCTCGGGACTAGGGGAAGGAAATGAGCAGTTCTTC
TRBJ1-2,.,.,TRBV28,CASSLSTQGLYGYTF,TGTGCCAGCAGTTTATCGACCCAGGGGCTCTATGGCTACACCTTC
TRBJ2-3,once,.,TRBV6-5,CASSYSSGASTDTQYF,TGTGCCAGCAGTTACTCTAGCGGTGCTAGCACAGATACGCAGTATTTT
TRBJ2-7,.,.,TRBV5-5,CASSLWEVSYEQYF,TGTGCCAGCAGCTTGTGGGAGGTTTCCTACGAGCAGTACTTC
TRBJ2-3,.,TRBD1,TRBV28,CASSLGQGTDTQYF,TGTGCCAGCAGCCTGGGACAGGGGACAGATACGCAGTATTTT
TRBJ2-3,.,TRBD2,TRBV6-1,CASSEPPREGYTQYF,TGTGCCAGCAGTGAACCCCCCCGGGAGGGATATACGCAGTATTTT
TRBJ2-5,.,.,TRBV2,CASSWDTGETQYF,TGTGCCAGCAGCTGGGACACCGGAGAGACCCAGTACTTC
TRBJ1-1,.,.,TRBV6-4,CASSGTPNTEAFF,TGTGCCAGTTCCGGGACACCGAACACTGAAGCTTTCTTT
TRBJ1-5,.,TRBD1,TRBV30,CAWNPTGDNQPQHF,TGTGCCTGGAACCCGACAGGGGACAATCAGCCCCAGCATTTT
TRBJ2-7,.,.,TRBV7-2,CASSLLSEQYF,TGTGCCAGCAGCTTACTAAGCGAGCAGTACTTC
TRBJ2-2,.,TRBD2,TRBV6-4,CASSREGRPNTGELFF,TGTGCCAGCAGCAGGGAGGGCCGTCCAAACACCGGGGAGCTGTTTTTT
TRBJ2-7,.,.,TRBV30,CAWTGGSGAPQYF,TGTGCCTGGACAGGGGGTAGCGGGGCTCCCCAGTACTTC
TRBJ1-5,.,.,TRBV28,CAIQGSNQPQHF,TGTGCCATCCAGGGGAGCAATCAGCCCCAGCATTTT
TRBJ1-4,.,.,TRBV5-1,CASSLDRPNEKLFF,TGCGCCAGCAGCTTGGACAGGCCTAATGAAAAACTGTTTTTT
TRBJ2-3,.,TRBD2,TRBV5-6,CASSSPAGDLSTQYF,TGTGCCAGCAGCTCCCCGGCGGGGGACCTTTCTACGCAGTATTTT
TRBJ1-2,.,TRBD1,TRBV4-3,CASSQDIGGLGTGGRGYTF,TGCGCCAGCAGCCAAGATATAGGTGGACTGGGGACAGGGGGCCGGGGCTACACCTTC
TRBJ1-6,.,.,TRBV6-6,CASSYFGQRLDSHF,TGTGCCAGCAGTTACTTTGGACAGCGCCTTGATTCCCACTTT
TRBJ2-3,once,TRBD1,TRBV7-2,CASSVAGGGTDTQYF,TGTGCCAGCAGCGTCGCAGGGGGCGGCACAGATACGCAGTATTTT
TRBJ1-1,.,TRBD1,TRBV11-1,CASRSRDSWTEAFF,TGTGCCAGCAGATCACGGGACAGCTGGACTGAAGCTTTCTTT
TRBJ1-2,.,.,TRBV16,CASSQSRVSPEGYTF,TGTGCCAGCAGCCAATCCCGAGTTAGTCCTGAGGGCTACACCTTC
TRBJ2-4,.,.,TRBV27,CASSLGPIQYF,TGTGCCAGCAGTTTAGGGCCCATTCAGTACTTC
TRBJ1-2,.,TRBD1,TRBV28,CASRIGTGANYGYTF,TGTGCCAGCAGGATCGGGACAGGTGCTAACTATGGCTACACCTTC
TRBJ2-7,.,TRBD1,TRBV15,CATSRERGQGRYF,TGTGCCACCAGCAGAGAGAGGGGACAGGGGCGGTACTTC
TRBJ2-2,.,TRBD2,TRBV19,CASSGREGLAGELFF,TGTGCCAGTAGTGGACGGGAGGGCCTCGCCGGGGAGCTGTTTTTT
TRBJ1-1,few,.,TRBV5-4,CASSLDFGATEAFF,TGTGCCAGCAGCTTGGATTTTGGGGCAACTGAAGCTTTCTTT
TRBJ2-2,few,TRBD1,TRBV5-4,CASSGRGRTGELFF,TGTGCCAGCAGCGGCAGGGGGCGGACCGGGGAGCTGTTTTTT
TRBJ2-3,.,.,TRBV18,CASSPDRLGGDTQYF,TGTGCCAGCTCACCAGATAGGCTGGGGGGAGATACGCAGTATTTT
TRBJ1-1,.,.,TRBV19,CASSRIQGEAFF,TGTGCCAGTAGTAGAATACAGGGTGAAGCTTTCTTT